This T cell receptor beta chain was sequenced for a study of CD8 T cells in Susac syndrome. General study findings and limits: The study's TCR sequencing and HLA analysis drew on a certain number of individuals. That number was acknowledged as relatively small.

This CDR3 spans 16 amino acids. Trimming shortened V by 4 bases and J by 8 bases, and 21 bases separated the two germline ends. CDR1 is LGHDT and CDR2 is YNNKEL in the germline V gene (reference sequence). CD8+ and CD4+ T cells taken from blood had their TCR beta sequenced. Each multiple sclerosis control was a treatment-naive patient with relapsing-remitting disease that was either stable or active. Reverse transcription of 0.5 to 1 ug RNA used random hexamers. Across 54 Vbeta and 13 Jbeta, TCR beta CDR3 was amplified with immunoSEQ multiplex PCR. TCRdb called the immunoSEQ multiplex PCR reads again in MiXCR, with one record for every CDR3 protein. The profile covers a few hundred thousand distinct CDR3 sequences, with approximately 85% appearing a single time and about 0.12% taken by the ten largest. The sample holds one count of this clonotype. The antigen remains undetermined.

The V and J genes are TRBV3-1 and TRBJ2-1, with D perhaps TRBD2 (7 bases). Sequenced sample: CD8+ T cells from PBMCs. This sequence was found in a human donor with multiple sclerosis. CDR3 nucleotide sequence: TGTGCCAGCAGCCCCGAGGGGGGGGCCATGGGCGATGAGCAGTTCTTC. Protein sequence: CASSPEGGAMGDEQFF.